This T cell receptor (beta chain) was sequenced for a study of T cell changes during pregnancy in multiple sclerosis. Germline values: CDR1 SGHNT, CDR2 YENEEA. The CDR3 runs 16 residues. Trimming stripped 1 base from V and 3 bases from J, with 13 bases between. The table came from immunoSEQ multiplex PCR; TCRdb's copy has only in-frame clones and leaves some out. The sample has around 40,000 clones, roughly 87% seen once; the top ten hold 1% to 1.5%. This clone was counted only a few times. The sequencing used CD4+ T cells from peripheral blood mononuclear cells, collected in the first trimester of pregnancy. The chain carries TRBV11-3 and TRBJ1-3; D unresolved. The origin of this receptor is a female donor with multiple sclerosis, enrolled in a pregnancy study. This chain's CDR3 is CASSLVSGFDGNTIYF. The DNA of the CDR3 is TGTGCCAGCAGCTTAGTTTCAGGATTCGATGGAAACACCATATATTTT.